Listed here are 32 T cell receptor beta chains from one sample, sequenced in a study of blood T cells in healthy people across ages. Next came a second PCR, run for 7 to 11 cycles, which used a sample-barcoded 5' primer along with a J-beta primer mix. TCRdb re-called the 5' RACE reads through MiXCR, storing one row per CDR3 protein. The table lists 500,000 to 550,000 distinct CDR3 sequences, around 24% of them singletons. The same data also went into a second study, on T cells of mothers and their children.

The sequencing input was blood. Receptors originate from a boy aged 5-17 years in good health.

V gene TRBV7-3 combines with J gene TRBJ2-6, with D tentatively TRBD1 (5 bases). The ends were cut back, 0 bases at V and 0 bases at J, with 6 bases in the middle. There are 16 residues in the CDR3. Germline V gene data show CDR1 as SGHTA and CDR2 as FQGTGA. The CDR3 bases are TGTGCCAGCAGCTTAACTGGGGCCTCTGGGGCCAACGTCCTGACTTTC. Its protein product is CASSLTGASGANVLTF.

The J gene is TRBJ2-7, the V gene TRBV28, with 7 nucleotides matching TRBD2. This CDR3 contains 12 residues. After removal of 8 bases from V and 3 bases from J, the junction contained 4 bases not matched to a gene. Germline V CDR1 and CDR2: MDHEN, SYDVKM. CDR3 sequence (DNA): TGTGCCAGCGGGGGGGGGTTCTACGAGCAGTACTTC. Its translation: CASGGGFYEQYF. Filled out from reference TRBV28 and TRBJ2-7, the complete variable domain reads DVKVTQSSRYLVKRTGEKVFLECVQDMDHENMFWYRQDPGLGLRLIYFSYDVKMKEKGDIPEGYSVSREKKERFSLILESASTNQTSMYLCASGGGFYEQYFGPGTRLTVT.

The chain has TRBV5-1 and TRBJ2-7; D may be TRBD2 (6 bases). Between the trimmed V and J ends, which lost 3 bases and 3 bases, there was a span of 19 bases. CDR1 and CDR2 (germline): SGHRS, YFSETQ. The CDR3 spans 16 residues. The CDR3 sequence: CASSSEPGLSDYEQYF. The CDR3, as DNA: TGCGCCAGCAGCTCCGAACCGGGACTGAGTGACTACGAGCAGTACTTC.

The chain carries TRBV11-2 and TRBJ2-4, with 9 bases matching TRBD2. Germline CDR1 is SGHAT and CDR2 is FQNNGV. V shed 6 bases, J shed 4 bases, and the junction held 4 bases outside the gene matches. The CDR3 extends over 14 amino acids. The CDR3 loop reads CASRGLARKNIQYF. In DNA form, the CDR3 reads TGTGCCAGCAGGGGACTAGCCCGAAAAAACATTCAGTACTTC. The full variable domain, in which reference TRBV11-2 and TRBJ2-4 provide the parts outside the CDR3, is EAGVAQSPRYKIIEKRQSVAFWCNPISGHATLYWYQQILGQGPKLLIQFQNNGVVDDSQLPKDRFSAERLKGVDSTLKIQPAKLEDSAVYLCASRGLARKNIQYFGAGTRLSVL.

J is TRBJ2-7 and V is TRBV29-1, with TRBD2 matching 9 bases. Germline CDR1 and CDR2: SQVTM and ANQGSEA. This CDR3 contains 13 residues. The trim removed 7 bases at V and 6 bases at J, leaving 10 bases unmatched. The CDR3 nucleotides read TGCAGCGCCCAGCGGGGGGTTGGATTCGAGCAGTACTTC. Translating it yields CSAQRGVGFEQYF.

This chain uses TRBV28 with TRBJ2-3; D might be TRBD1 or TRBD2, each matching 5 bases. Trimming removed 5 bases from V and 6 bases from J, with 24 bases in between. Germline V gene sequence: CDR1 MDHEN, CDR2 SYDVKM. CDR3 length equals 17 residues. The DNA for the CDR3 is TGTGCCAGCAGTCCCGGGACGGTACTGGAGTTAGTTGATACGCAGTATTTT. Its protein is CASSPGTVLELVDTQYF.

A few counts support this clonotype. The junction and the germline gene differ at one end; a read error may be behind it. This sequence joins TRBV27 and TRBJ2-7; 7 nucleotides align to TRBD2. Germline lookup yields CDR1 MNHEY and CDR2 SMNVEV (reference sequence). The CDR3 length is 14 residues. The CDR3 bases are TGTGCCTGCAGTTTCTCTTCCCTAGCGGTACAGCAGTACTTC. Its translation: CACSFSSLAVQQYF.

The J gene is TRBJ1-6, the V gene TRBV6-1, with D hard to call. The germline CDR1 and CDR2 sequences are MNHNS and SASEGT. V was shortened by 6 bases and J by 6 bases, with 15 bases between the two germline ends. CDR3 size: 15 residues. The CDR3 nucleotides read TGTGCCAGCAGCCGACTGATCGGGCCTAATTCACCCCTCCACTTT. It is translated as CASSRLIGPNSPLHF.

The chain is built from TRBV6-5 and TRBJ2-7; a possible D gene is TRBD2 (5 bases). Germline V gene lookup returns CDR1 MNHEY and CDR2 SVGAGI. This CDR3 is 11 amino acids long. Trimming pared 8 bases from V and 3 bases from J, leaving 8 bases between. CDR3 region: CASGGLYEQYF. CDR3 nucleotide sequence: TGTGCCAGCGGCGGACTCTACGAGCAGTACTTC.

This clonotype appeared a few times. The V call is TRBV12-3 or TRBV12-4, the J call TRBJ2-2, with D tentatively TRBD1 or TRBD2 (7 bases each). The CDR3 runs to 13 residues. V lost 7 bases and J 6 bases, leaving 12 bases between the germline ends. CDR3 sequence: CASNQGGSGELFF. The CDR3 nucleotides read TGTGCCAGCAACCAGGGGGGGTCCGGGGAGCTGTTTTTT.

This clonotype was found a few times. The rearrangement links TRBV28 to TRBJ2-7; no definite D call. Trimming pared 7 bases from V and 2 bases from J, leaving 9 bases between. The CDR3 sequence is 12 residues long. The germline CDR1 and CDR2 sequences are MDHEN and SYDVKM. CDR3 region: CASTRLPYEQYF. CDR3 in DNA: TGTGCCAGCACCCGTCTTCCCTACGAGCAGTACTTC. Combining the CDR3 with reference TRBV28 and TRBJ2-7 gives the whole variable domain DVKVTQSSRYLVKRTGEKVFLECVQDMDHENMFWYRQDPGLGLRLIYFSYDVKMKEKGDIPEGYSVSREKKERFSLILESASTNQTSMYLCASTRLPYEQYFGPGTRLTVT.

This clonotype was counted between two and nine times. The chain has TRBV6-2 or TRBV6-3 and TRBJ1-5, with a tentative D call TRBD1 (5 bases). This CDR3 is 19 amino acids long. Germline V gene sequence: CDR1 MNHEY, CDR2 SVGEGT. The V end was cut by 1 base, the J end by 0 bases, with 19 bases between. CDR3 in amino acids: CASSYFPPETAYSNQPQHF. The CDR3 nucleotides read TGTGCCAGCAGTTACTTCCCCCCCGAGACAGCGTATAGCAATCAGCCCCAGCATTTT.

J is TRBJ1-6 and V is TRBV5-1; D is ambiguous. The CDR3 spans 13 residues. V lost 2 bases to trimming and J lost 4 bases, with 4 bases between them. CDR1 is SGHRS and CDR2 is YFSETQ in the germline V gene. Here the CDR3 reads CASSFSYNSPLHF. CDR3 in DNA: TGCGCCAGCAGCTTCTCGTATAATTCACCCCTCCACTTT.

The chain is built from TRBV7-9 and TRBJ2-7, with D perhaps TRBD1 or TRBD2 (5 bases each). V lost 6 bases, J lost 0 bases, and 15 bases lay in between. The germline V gene encodes CDR1 SEHNR and CDR2 FQNEAQ (reference sequence). This CDR3 comprises 15 residues. The CDR3 DNA reads TGTGCCAGCAGTCATACCCGGGACCCCTCCTACGAGCAGTACTTC. Translation gives CASSHTRDPSYEQYF.

This clonotype was observed at least ten times. V is TRBV4-1 and J is TRBJ2-4; 8 bases are shared with TRBD1. This CDR3 is built from 17 residues. CDR1 and CDR2 from the germline V gene are MGHRA and YSYEKL. V lost 4 bases and J lost 6; bases outside the gene matches: 14. DNA of the CDR3: TGCGCCAGCAGCCTTAAGGACAGGGAAGGGTTTAGAAACATTCAGTACTTC. It codes for CASSLKDREGFRNIQYF.

In regard to this clonotype: A junction end diverges from the germline sequence, so it may reflect a read error. The CDR3 loop is CASSGGESSGANVLTF. The CDR3 DNA reads as TGCGCCAGCAGCGGAGGGGAATCCTCTGGGGCCAACGTCCTGACTTTC. The rearrangement links TRBV9 to TRBJ2-6, with D tentatively TRBD2 (6 bases). The CDR3 totals 16 residues. Germline V gene lookup returns CDR1 SGDLS and CDR2 YYNGEE.

CDR3: CASSQDLTAGGPETQYF. The CDR3 DNA follows: TGTGCCAGCAGCCAAGATCTGACGGCCGGCGGGCCAGAGACCCAGTACTTC. The V gene is TRBV4-2, the J gene TRBJ2-5; D perhaps matches TRBD2 (5 bases). This CDR3 spans 17 amino acids. Germline CDR1 LGHNA, CDR2 YNFKEQ. V lost 0 bases and J lost 4, with 18 bases in between.

This chain uses TRBV7-2 with TRBJ1-2; TRBD1 matches at 9 bases. The CDR3 runs to 16 residues. V shed 5 bases, J shed 4 bases, and the junction held 11 bases outside the gene matches. Germline V gene data show CDR1 as SGHTA and CDR2 as FQGNSA. The DNA for the CDR3 is TGTGCCAGCAGCATCCCGGGACAGGGCTTTTTCTATGGCTACACCTTC. Protein: CASSIPGQGFFYGYTF. Supplemented by reference TRBV7-2 and TRBJ1-2, the full variable domain reads GAGVSQSPSNKVTEKGKDVELRCDPISGHTALYWYRQSLGQGLEFLIYFQGNSAPDKSGLPSDRFSAERTGGSVSTLTIQRTQQEDSAVYLCASSIPGQGFFYGYTFGSGTRLTVV.

This clonotype occurred a few times. A read error may account for a junction end that differs from germline. This rearrangement joins TRBV7-9 to TRBJ1-3; D is undetermined. Germline values: CDR1 SEHNR, CDR2 FQNEAQ (reference sequence). The CDR3 runs to 14 residues. The DNA of the CDR3 is TGTGCCAGCAGCTTATCACGAGTGGGAAACGCCATATATTTT. It yields the protein CASSLSRVGNAIYF.

This clonotype was seen a handful of times. V and J are TRBV20-1 and TRBJ2-3; the D gene is possibly TRBD1 (6 bases). The CDR3 contains 16 residues. V was pared by 3 bases and J by 2 bases, with 18 bases between. Per the germline V gene, CDR1 is DFQATT and CDR2 is SNEGSKA (reference sequence). Written as DNA, the CDR3 is TGCAGTGCTAGGAGGACCGGGACAAAGTTCACAGATACGCAGTATTTT. Encoded protein: CSARRTGTKFTDTQYF.

This clonotype was seen a few times. The chain employs TRBV2 and TRBJ1-4; D not certain. Looked up from germline, CDR1 is SNHLY and CDR2 is FYNNEI. The CDR3 runs to 15 residues. Trimming took off 6 bases at V and 0 bases at J, with 11 bases between the two ends. This CDR3 is CASRRQESTNEKLFF. CDR3 in DNA: TGTGCCAGCAGGAGGCAGGAGTCAACTAATGAAAAACTGTTTTTT. Drawing the rest from reference TRBV2 and TRBJ1-4, the complete variable domain is EPEVTQTPSHQVTQMGQEVILRCVPISNHLYFYWYRQILGQKVEFLVSFYNNEISEKSEIFDDQFSVERPDGSNFTLKIRSTKLEDSAMYFCASRRQESTNEKLFFGSGTQLSVL.

In this sample, this clonotype turned up a few times. The rearrangement links TRBV7-2 to TRBJ1-4; the D gene is possibly TRBD1 (6 bases). V lost 5 bases and J 8 bases, leaving 18 bases between the germline ends. The CDR3 is 15 residues long. Looked up from germline, CDR1 is SGHTA and CDR2 is FQGNSA. DNA of the CDR3: TGTGCCAGCAGCCTTATCTCGGGGGCTTGGGAAAAACTGTTTTTT. Its protein is CASSLISGAWEKLFF.

A note on this clonotype: Relative to the germline gene, one junction end is altered; a read error may explain this. The chain is built from TRBV28 and TRBJ1-1, with D perhaps matching TRBD1 (5 bases). This CDR3 is built from 17 residues. Per the germline V gene, CDR1 is MDHEN and CDR2 is SYDVKM. As DNA, the CDR3 is TGTGCCAGCACTTTACCATCGGGGGTCGTGGAGAACACTGAAGCTTTCTTT. The encoded protein is CASTLPSGVVENTEAFF.

This sequence joins TRBV7-6 and TRBJ1-1, with D tentatively TRBD1 (6 bases). The V gene lost 3 bases and the J gene lost 4 bases, with 18 bases spanning the gap. The germline CDR1 and CDR2 sequences are SGHVS and FNYEAQ. The CDR3 is 16 amino acids. CDR3 sequence: CASSLIEGEGATEAFF. CDR3 nucleotides: TGTGCCAGCAGCTTGATCGAGGGGGAGGGTGCCACTGAAGCTTTCTTT.

As to this clonotype: A junction end diverges from the germline sequence, so it may reflect a read error. The DNA of the CDR3 is TGTGCCGGCAGCTTCGGAGGTGGGAATGAGCAGTTCTTC. This encodes CAGSFGGGNEQFF. The rearrangement links TRBV11-3 to TRBJ2-5; possible D gene TRBD2, 5 bases. The end of the DNA is better explained by TRBJ2-1, so the J call may be wrong. This CDR3 has 13 residues. Germline values: CDR1 SGHNT, CDR2 YENEEA.

The chain carries TRBV5-1 and TRBJ2-5, with a tentative D call TRBD2 (5 bases). The CDR3 totals 15 residues. Germline-derived CDR1 and CDR2 are SGHRS and YFSETQ. V was pared by 4 bases and J by 1 base, with 14 bases between. Here the CDR3 DNA reads TGCGCCAGCAGCCATCCCGAGCGGTTCCAAGAGACCCAGTACTTC. Translating gives CASSHPERFQETQYF.

This sequence joins TRBV12-3 or TRBV12-4 and TRBJ1-6; 7 bases are shared with TRBD1. The V and J ends lost 5 bases and 5 bases, in that order; junction bases with no gene match: 6. The CDR3 spans 15 residues. CDR3 coding DNA: TGTGCCAGCAGTCCCGCTCAGGGGGATAATTCACCCCTCCACTTT. Its protein is CASSPAQGDNSPLHF.

J is TRBJ1-4 and V is TRBV4-1, with TRBD1 matching 7 bases. The junction had 8 bases not matched to a gene; V was cut back by 3 bases and J by 7 bases. Germline V lookup: CDR1 MGHRA, CDR2 YSYEKL. The CDR3 has 15 amino acids. CDR3 residues: CASSHPDRDGEKLFF. The DNA of the CDR3 is TGCGCCAGCAGCCACCCAGACAGGGACGGTGAAAAACTGTTTTTT.

This chain uses TRBV11-3 with TRBJ1-1; 9 bases fit TRBD1. This CDR3 comprises 16 residues. Germline lookup yields CDR1 SGHNT and CDR2 YENEEA. Trimming cost V 6 bases and J 2 bases; bases outside gene matches: 10. The CDR3 spells CASSAQGTGLNTEAFF. As DNA, the CDR3 is TGTGCCAGCAGTGCCCAGGGGACAGGGCTAAACACTGAAGCTTTCTTT. The full variable domain, completed using reference TRBV11-3 and TRBJ1-1, is EAGVVQSPRYKIIEKKQPVAFWCNPISGHNTLYWYLQNLGQGPELLIRYENEEAVDDSQLPKDRFSAERLKGVDSTLKIQPAELGDSAVYLCASSAQGTGLNTEAFFGQGTRLTVV.

The chain carries TRBV27 and TRBJ2-7, with D unclear. CDR3 size: 16 residues. V lost 1 base and J lost 1, with 14 bases in between. The germline CDR1 and CDR2 sequences are MNHEY and SMNVEV (reference sequence). The CDR3 nucleotides are TGTGCCAGCAGTTTATTGCCAGCCGGTTCATCCTACGAGCAGTACTTC. Amino acids: CASSLLPAGSSYEQYF.

The CDR3 DNA is TGTGCCAGCAGCCGGGCATCGGGACTTTTGAGCTACGAGCAGTACTTC. It specifies CASSRASGLLSYEQYF. The V gene is TRBV14, the J gene TRBJ2-5, with D perhaps matching TRBD2 (6 bases). With the DNA end fitting TRBJ2-7 better, the J assignment may be wrong. The CDR3 runs 16 residues. Germline lookup yields CDR1 SGHDN and CDR2 FVKESK.

This clonotype was detected only a few times. The chain recombines TRBV6-2 or TRBV6-3 with TRBJ1-1; D gene unclear. CDR1 is MNHEY and CDR2 is SVGEGT in the germline V gene. Trimming took 2 bases from V and 5 from J, leaving 15 bases between them. CDR3 length: 15 amino acids. CDR3 DNA: TGTGCCAGCAGTTACGGGATGTTGCGGGTGACTGAAGCTTTCTTT. Amino acid sequence: CASSYGMLRVTEAFF.